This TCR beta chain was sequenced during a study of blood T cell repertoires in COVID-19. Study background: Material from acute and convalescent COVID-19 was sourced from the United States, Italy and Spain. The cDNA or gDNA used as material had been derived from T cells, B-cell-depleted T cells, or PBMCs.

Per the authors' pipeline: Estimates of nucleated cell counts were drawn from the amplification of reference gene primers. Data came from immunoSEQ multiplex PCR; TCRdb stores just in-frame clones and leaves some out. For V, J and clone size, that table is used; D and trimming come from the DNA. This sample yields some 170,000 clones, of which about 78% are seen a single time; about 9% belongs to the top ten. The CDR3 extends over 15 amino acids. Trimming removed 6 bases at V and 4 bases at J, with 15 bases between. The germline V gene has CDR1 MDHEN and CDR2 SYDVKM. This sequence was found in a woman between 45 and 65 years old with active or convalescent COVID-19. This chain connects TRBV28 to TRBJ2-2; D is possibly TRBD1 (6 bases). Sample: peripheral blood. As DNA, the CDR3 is TGTGCCAGCAGAGGACAGCCCCGGGCCACCGGGGAGCTGTTTTTT. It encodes CASRGQPRATGELFF.